This passage covers 28 T cell receptor beta chains from one sample sequenced in a study of blood T cell repertoires in COVID-19. The repertoire was sequenced with immunoSEQ multiplex PCR; TCRdb's copy has only in-frame clones and lacks some. The sample consists of some 250,000 clones, roughly four fifths of them appearing once. Sequenced: peripheral blood. These receptors were obtained from a man in his fifties or sixties with active or convalescent COVID-19.

Of note for this clone: Additional DNA sequences in this sample encode the identical CDR3. The genes are TRBV28 and TRBJ2-3; D unresolved. The CDR3 sequence is 12 residues long. Trimming shortened V by 7 bases and J by 3 bases, and 8 bases separated the two germline ends. Germline-derived CDR1 and CDR2 are MDHEN and SYDVKM. The CDR3 sequence is CASTGDTDTQYF. The CDR3 DNA follows: TGTGCCAGCACCGGAGATACAGATACGCAGTATTTT. Supplemented by reference TRBV28 and TRBJ2-3, the full variable domain reads DVKVTQSSRYLVKRTGEKVFLECVQDMDHENMFWYRQDPGLGLRLIYFSYDVKMKEKGDIPEGYSVSREKKERFSLILESASTNQTSMYLCASTGDTDTQYFGPGTRLTVL.

The genes are TRBV6-1 and TRBJ1-5, with 9 bases aligning to TRBD1. This CDR3 is built from 15 residues. V trimming: 2 bases; J trimming: 2 bases; junction bases outside the gene matches: 1. The germline V gene encodes CDR1 MNHNS and CDR2 SASEGT. The CDR3 coding sequence is TGTGCCAGCAGTGAAACAGGGGGCGGCAATCAGCCCCAGCATTTT. The encoded protein is CASSETGGGNQPQHF.

This clone was recorded a few times. The gene calls are TRBV28 and TRBJ1-2; D is possibly TRBD1 (5 bases). Germline V gene data show CDR1 as MDHEN and CDR2 as SYDVKM. The V and J ends lost 6 bases and 7 bases respectively, with 18 bases between them. The CDR3 runs to 14 residues. The CDR3 DNA sequence: TGTGCCAGCAGACCCTCCTGGGGCGGGGTTGGCTACACCTTC. This sequence encodes CASRPSWGGVGYTF.

The J gene is TRBJ2-5, the V gene TRBV5-6; TRBD1 aligns across 10 bases. Germline V CDR1 and CDR2: SGHDT, YYEEEE. The CDR3 loop spans 14 amino acids. After removal of 0 bases from V and 5 bases from J, the junction contained 1 base not matched to a gene. CDR3 DNA: TGTGCCAGCAGCTTGGCGACAGGGGGCGAGACCCAGTACTTC. It yields the protein CASSLATGGETQYF.

This clone turned up a few times. The chain has TRBV2 and TRBJ2-3, with unresolved D. V shed 4 bases and J shed 2 bases, with 10 bases lying between them. This CDR3 spans 14 amino acids. In germline, CDR1 is SNHLY, CDR2 FYNNEI. CDR3 amino acids: CASSVSFSTDTQYF. In nucleotides, the CDR3 is TGTGCCAGCAGTGTCTCCTTTTCCACAGATACGCAGTATTTT. Together with reference TRBV2 and TRBJ2-3, the CDR3 gives the full variable domain: EPEVTQTPSHQVTQMGQEVILRCVPISNHLYFYWYRQILGQKVEFLVSFYNNEISEKSEIFDDQFSVERPDGSNFTLKIRSTKLEDSAMYFCASSVSFSTDTQYFGPGTRLTVL.

The rearrangement uses TRBV5-1 and TRBJ2-5, with 9 bases aligning to TRBD1. The CDR3 spans 14 residues. Germline CDR1 reads SGHRS; CDR2 reads YFSETQ. With V trimmed by 0 bases and J by 5 bases, 2 bases remained unmatched. The chain's CDR3 is CASSLGDRVETQYF. CDR3 DNA sequence: TGCGCCAGCAGCTTGGGGGACAGGGTGGAGACCCAGTACTTC.

V is TRBV30 and J is TRBJ2-3; 9 bases are a match to TRBD1. Germline trimming cut 2 bases from V and 4 bases from J; bases unmatched to any gene: 7. Germline loops: CDR1 GTSNPN, CDR2 SVGIG (reference sequence). This CDR3 region has 15 residues. CDR3 in DNA: TGTGCCTGGAGTCCGACAGGGGGGATCGCAGATACGCAGTATTTT. Translation: CAWSPTGGIADTQYF.

The rearrangement uses TRBV7-9 and TRBJ1-2; no clear D. Trimming took off 5 bases at V and 4 bases at J, with 8 bases between the two ends. The CDR3 is 12 amino acids. Germline-derived CDR1 and CDR2 are SEHNR and FQNEAQ (reference sequence). CDR3 in amino acids: CASSQESYGYTF. CDR3 DNA: TGTGCCAGCAGCCAAGAGTCCTATGGCTACACCTTC.

This rearrangement joins TRBV10-3 to TRBJ1-4; 7 bases fit TRBD1. V lost 10 bases and J lost 4; bases outside the gene matches: 12. Looked up from germline, CDR1 is ENHRY and CDR2 is SYGVKD. The length of the CDR3 is 15 residues. The CDR3 bases are TGTGCCACCTCCTCAACGGACAGGAATAATGAAAAACTGTTTTTT. This gives the protein CATSSTDRNNEKLFF.

The rearrangement links TRBV7-2 to TRBJ1-6; D is ambiguous. Trimming removed 5 bases from V and 5 bases from J, with 4 bases in between. CDR1 and CDR2 from the germline V gene are SGHTA and FQGNSA. The CDR3 consists of 12 residues. The CDR3 DNA follows: TGTGCCAGCAGCGGCAATAATTCACCCCTCCACTTT. Residues: CASSGNNSPLHF. Full variable domain (outside the CDR3, taken from reference TRBV7-2 and TRBJ1-6): GAGVSQSPSNKVTEKGKDVELRCDPISGHTALYWYRQSLGQGLEFLIYFQGNSAPDKSGLPSDRFSAERTGGSVSTLTIQRTQQEDSAVYLCASSGNNSPLHFGNGTRLTVT.

The chain employs TRBV14 and TRBJ2-2; 10 bases map to TRBD1. Trimming at V came to 3 bases and at J to 8 bases, leaving 12 bases not matched to a gene. CDR1 SGHDN and CDR2 FVKESK come from the germline V gene. The length of the CDR3 is 17 residues. For the CDR3, the DNA is TGTGCCAGCAGCCAGGCCCCGGGACAGGGGAGTCGAGGGGAGCTGTTTTTT. Protein: CASSQAPGQGSRGELFF. The complete variable domain, with remaining parts taken from reference TRBV14 and TRBJ2-2, reads EAGVTQFPSHSVIEKGQTVTLRCDPISGHDNLYWYRRVMGKEIKFLLHFVKESKQDESGMPNNRFLAERTGGTYSTLKVQPAELEDSGVYFCASSQAPGQGSRGELFFGEGSRLTVL.

This chain connects TRBV5-4 to TRBJ2-7, with no clear D. Between the trimmed V and J ends, which lost 0 bases and 1 base, there was a span of 5 bases. Germline V gene data show CDR1 as SGHNT and CDR2 as YYREEE (reference sequence). The CDR3 length is 13 residues. DNA of the CDR3: TGTGCCAGCAGCTTGGACGGTTCCTACGAGCAGTACTTC. Encoded protein: CASSLDGSYEQYF.

The rearrangement joins TRBV30 to TRBJ2-3; 11 positions match TRBD1. Germline V gene data show CDR1 as GTSNPN and CDR2 as SVGIG (reference sequence). The junction had 7 bases not matched to a gene; V was cut back by 3 bases and J by 2 bases. CDR3 length equals 16 residues. In DNA form, the CDR3 reads TGTGCCTGGAGCTCCGGGACAGGGGGTCTCACAGATACGCAGTATTTT. Translated, it gives CAWSSGTGGLTDTQYF.

This clone was counted only a few times. The CDR3 loop reads CASSLDVTGLDSPLHF. The CDR3 DNA is TGTGCCAGCAGCTTAGACGTTACAGGCTTGGATTCACCCCTCCACTTT. The chain employs TRBV7-6 and TRBJ1-6; perhaps TRBD1 as D (5 bases). The germline V gene encodes CDR1 SGHVS and CDR2 FNYEAQ. This CDR3 has 16 amino acids. Deletions cut 1 base from V and 8 bases from J, with 15 bases between.

The V call is TRBV4-3, the J call TRBJ2-1; 10 bases match TRBD2. This CDR3 contains 14 residues. The trim removed 1 base at V and 14 bases at J, leaving 8 bases unmatched. Germline V lookup: CDR1 LGHNA, CDR2 YSLEER. The CDR3 is CASSQVPSGGMEFF. The CDR3 nucleotides read TGCGCCAGCAGCCAAGTCCCTAGCGGGGGTATGGAGTTCTTC.

Concerning this clone: The sample contains more than one DNA sequence encoding this CDR3. The rearrangement joins TRBV5-1 to TRBJ1-1, with D possibly being TRBD1 (5 bases). V lost 0 bases, J lost 5 bases, and 11 bases lay in between. In germline, CDR1 is SGHRS, CDR2 YFSETQ. CDR3 length: 14 amino acids. The CDR3, as DNA: TGCGCCAGCAGCTTGGGGCAGGGAGGAACTGAAGCTTTCTTT. Its protein product is CASSLGQGGTEAFF.

The chain employs TRBV6-6 and TRBJ1-2, with D possibly being TRBD1 (5 bases). V dropped 5 bases and J dropped 6 bases, with 16 bases sitting between them. The CDR3 contains 14 residues. Germline values: CDR1 MNHNY, CDR2 SVGAGI (reference sequence). CDR3 protein: CASSPVGGRNGYTF. The CDR3 DNA reads TGTGCCAGCAGTCCCGTTGGGGGGAGAAATGGCTACACCTTC.

This sequence joins TRBV5-1 and TRBJ1-2, with TRBD1 matching over 9 bases. Germline CDR1 and CDR2: SGHRS and YFSETQ. With 4 bases clipped from V and 4 bases from J, the junction kept 5 bases outside the gene matches. The CDR3 consists of 14 residues. The CDR3 DNA reads as TGCGCCAGCAGCGCGGGACAGGGCAGCTATGGCTACACCTTC. It yields the protein CASSAGQGSYGYTF.

The chain is built from TRBV5-4 and TRBJ1-2, with D possibly being TRBD1 (5 bases). Trimming left V 10 bases short and J 6 bases short, with 13 bases between. Germline lookup yields CDR1 SGHNT and CDR2 YYREEE (reference sequence). This CDR3 has 11 residues. The DNA for the CDR3 is TGTGCCGCCTTACTGGACAATGGCTACACCTTC. This sequence encodes CAALLDNGYTF. Together with reference TRBV5-4 and TRBJ1-2, the CDR3 gives the full variable domain: ETGVTQSPTHLIKTRGQQVTLRCSSQSGHNTVSWYQQALGQGPQFIFQYYREEENGRGNFPPRFSGLQFPNYSSELNVNALELDDSALYLCAALLDNGYTFGSGTRLTVV.

This chain uses TRBV19 with TRBJ1-5; D uncertain. Germline CDR1 is LNHDA and CDR2 is SQIVND (reference sequence). Trimming took off 7 bases at V and 6 bases at J, with 13 bases between the two ends. The CDR3 has 13 residues. CDR3 loop: CASTLPGSQPQHF. The CDR3 DNA is TGTGCCAGTACCCTCCCGGGGAGTCAGCCCCAGCATTTT.

In this sample, this clone turned up once. The rearrangement joins TRBV3-1 (or the pseudogene TRBV3-2) to TRBJ2-1, with unresolved D. V was clipped by 0 bases and J by 6 bases, with 9 bases between them. CDR1 is LGHDT, CDR2 YNNKEL, per germline (reference sequence). This CDR3 spans 14 amino acids. CDR3 nucleotides: TGTGCCAGCAGCCAAGATCTGGCAAGCAATGAGCAGTTCTTC. It codes for CASSQDLASNEQFF.

CDR3 sequence: CASKTGDHSPLHF. The CDR3 coding sequence is TGTGCCAGCAAGACAGGGGATCATTCACCCCTCCACTTT. V gene TRBV3-1 (or the pseudogene TRBV3-2) combines with J gene TRBJ1-6, with 8 bases aligning to TRBD1. There are 13 residues in the CDR3. The junction had 4 bases not matched to a gene; V was cut back by 7 bases and J by 8 bases. The germline gives CDR1 LGHDT, CDR2 YNNKEL (reference sequence).

The V call is TRBV28, the J call TRBJ2-4, with TRBD1 as a possible D gene (6 bases). V was shortened by 7 bases and J by 6 bases, with 19 bases between the two germline ends. This CDR3 contains 15 residues. Germline-derived CDR1 and CDR2 are MDHEN and SYDVKM. The CDR3 here is CASNAQGPPGNIQYF. Written as DNA, the CDR3 is TGTGCCAGCAACGCTCAGGGGCCTCCTGGAAACATTCAGTACTTC.

The J gene is TRBJ2-7, the V gene TRBV28, with a tentative D call TRBD2 (5 bases). The CDR3 totals 15 residues. The V end was cut by 7 bases, the J end by 2 bases, with 18 bases between. CDR1 and CDR2 (germline): MDHEN, SYDVKM. DNA of the CDR3: TGTGCCAGCACCTCCCGAGGGCGTACCACCTACGAGCAGTACTTC. Translating it yields CASTSRGRTTYEQYF.

The chain recombines TRBV3-1 (or the pseudogene TRBV3-2) with TRBJ1-2; no clear D. CDR1 and CDR2 from the germline V gene are LGHDT and YNNKEL (reference sequence). The CDR3 spans 13 residues. V was pared by 4 bases and J by 7 bases, with 13 bases between. CDR3 in amino acids: CASSPPGVGGYTF. CDR3 nucleotide sequence: TGTGCCAGCAGCCCCCCGGGAGTCGGTGGCTACACCTTC.

V gene TRBV7-2 combines with J gene TRBJ1-1, with D possibly TRBD1 on 5 matching bases. This CDR3 has 15 residues. Between the trimmed V and J ends, which lost 1 base and 2 bases, there was a span of 11 bases. In germline, CDR1 is SGHTA, CDR2 FQGNSA. As DNA, the CDR3 is TGTGCCAGCAGCTTAGATGTAGGGGATAACACTGAAGCTTTCTTT. As protein: CASSLDVGDNTEAFF.

The chain is built from TRBV30 and TRBJ1-1, with a possible D match to TRBD1 (6 bases). There are 14 residues in the CDR3. V lost 2 bases and J lost 1, with 11 bases in between. Germline V gives CDR1 GTSNPN, CDR2 SVGIG (reference sequence). This CDR3 is CAWSRGTGNTEAFF. The CDR3 DNA reads as TGTGCCTGGAGTAGGGGGACGGGGAACACTGAAGCTTTCTTT.

This clone has only one observation. V and J are TRBV19 and TRBJ1-2; 7 positions agree with TRBD1. This CDR3 contains 18 residues. V shed 6 bases and J 4 bases; nucleotides not matched to a gene: 20. Germline V gene sequence: CDR1 LNHDA, CDR2 SQIVND (reference sequence). CDR3 DNA: TGTGCCAGTAGCCCCAACCGAGGGGGCCGGGGGTCGCTCTATGGCTACACCTTC. Encoded protein: CASSPNRGGRGSLYGYTF.